This T cell receptor beta chain was recorded in a study of cytomegalovirus exposure and HLA in healthy donors (dated by TCRdb to about 2017). About the full investigation: An earlier analysis of some 620 of the donors reported 276 Gb of sequence data and around 110 million unique TCR beta sequences obtained from approximately 180 million T cells. An early release covering about 600 HLA-typed donors comprised approximately 300 gigabases of sequencing data and some 79 million unique TCR sequences. The genetic ancestry cluster associated with self-reported Caucasian donors included roughly four fifths of the 300 to 400 genotyped donors. The study was designed to test whether signatures of past pathogen exposure could be identified by cataloging public T cell receptors. The study used immunosequencing to profile the T cell repertoires of around 600 subjects and linked those repertoires to cytomegalovirus serostatus. Along with the approximately 670-subject first cohort, a separate validation cohort of about 110 different subjects was used. To predict cytomegalovirus infection status, the study brought together high-throughput TCR immunosequencing, statistical association of individual TCRs with disease status, and machine learning. In a later analysis, previously published TCR beta repertoires from 666 donors were re-analyzed and high-resolution HLA genotyping was added so that TCR occurrence patterns could be studied. In the later analysis, no new phenotypic data were used to find candidate immune exposures; instead, reliance was placed on TCR beta sequences and their occurrence across donors. To decide whether each TCR beta V gene segment behaved as functional or pseudogenic, an earlier analysis of 587 of the donors relied on high-throughput TCR beta sequencing. Alongside the repertoire data, information on donor age, sex, ethnicity and CMV serostatus was compiled. In a later genetic analysis, genome-wide SNP genotypes for about three fifths of the roughly 670 donors were used, and that subset was treated as a discovery cohort. All discovery cohort repertoires had been generated using a single sequencing platform. Class I and class II HLA loci were covered by the typing at four-digit resolution. Typing coverage differed by locus: A, B, C, DRB1 and DQB1 were typed in about 629-630 donors, DQA1 in 522, DPA1 in approximately 610, and DPB1 in 472. Four to six DR-DQ haplotypes were handled as single units for association and clustering, since linkage in the cohort was strong. On average, roughly 200,000 unique TCR beta nucleotide sequences were sequenced per donor among some 420 genotyped donors of the cohort, with roughly 18% of those sequences being non-productive. Findings and caveats that apply to the study as a whole: A group of highly shared sequence variants was considered likely to be a technical artifact of the sequencing pipeline. In a later analysis, the rate of TCR association differed among HLA loci, with DRB1 alleles having the most associated TCRs and HLA-C alleles having the fewest. The classifier was reported to diagnose cytomegalovirus status with high specificity and sensitivity in both the original and validation cohorts. Linkage disequilibrium might explain the correlated functional status among segregating V segments, but an unknown experimental factor could not be ruled out. Because some donors lacked HLA typing at each locus, the association tests relied only on the typed subset. A further reported finding was that TCR beta sequences accurately predicted the HLA-A and HLA-B alleles for most subjects in the first cohort. A later analysis found that HLA-associated TCR beta chains were more clonally expanded and had lower generation probabilities than equally common non-associated chains. Three of the identified cytomegalovirus-associated TCR beta chains were confirmed in vitro to be specific for cytomegalovirus antigens. In a later genetic analysis, fewer N-insertions in productive TCRs were reported among donors in an Asian-associated ancestry cluster than the roughly 700-donor mean. Only TCR beta chains were sequenced in this cohort, and the absence of alpha or paired-chain data limited detectable features. A later analysis associated approximately 17,000 TCR beta sequences with specific HLA alleles at a false discovery rate of 0.05. When HLA alleles, especially DR and DQ, strongly co-occurred, TCR associations were difficult to assign to individual alleles. Most CMV-associated TCR beta chains appeared to be HLA-restricted in a later analysis, and the HLA associations seemed to be driven largely by CMV exposure. According to the authors, the approach could potentially be generalized to other disease states and immunological phenotypes. Broadly in line with IMGT annotations, most TCR beta V segments showed up in productive rearrangements about 87% or about 30% of the time in an earlier analysis of around 600 of the donors. According to a later analysis, parvovirus B19, influenza, CMV and Epstein-Barr virus appeared linked to several top co-occurrence clusters. CMV serostatus was the only immune exposure information available for the cohort. Most TCR sequences were observed very rarely across donors, whereas some public TCRs were present in many individuals. In the study, around 150 TCR beta chains were listed as associated with cytomegalovirus. Sequencing depth was assumed to be roughly uniform across donors in the presence/absence analyses, though that assumption may not hold. Because counts were too low, seventeen rarely observed V segments, including chromosome 9 orphons, were excluded from the earlier analysis of 587 of the donors. Some IMGT-functional V segments, including TRBV6-2 and TRBV6-3, could not be distinguished by the 87-base-pair reads and were therefore excluded. An association between a missense DCLRE1C variant and V-gene and J-gene trimming of TCR beta chains was found in a later genetic analysis and replicated in an independent cohort.

As to this clone: The antigen it binds to is not known. No much larger clonotype is one base removed from it; base qualities were not supplied.

Inclusive of the bounding cysteine and phenylalanine, the CDR3 is 14 residues long. Of the read, only the CDR3 DNA is kept; its 42 bases are in frame from base 1. For CDR1 and CDR2, the germline V gene lists SGHAT and FQNNGV. At the junction V is shortened by 5 bases and J by 3 bases; bases outside the gene matches: 6. The library was made by the immunoSEQ multiplex PCR assay. For the multiplex PCR, a mixture combining 60 forward primers for TCR Vbeta segments and 13 reverse primers for TCR Jbeta segments was used. A multiplex PCR assay on genomic DNA amplified the CDR3 region of rearranged TCR beta genes. On the Illumina HiSeq System, the amplified TCR beta libraries were sequenced as 87-base-pair reads. The source study handled its data this way. In a later analysis, around 80 million unique TCR beta chains were counted across the roughly 670 repertoires, and roughly 11 million of these chains were shared by at least two donors. A nearest-neighbor algorithm error-corrected the raw reads and collapsed the reads into unique sequences, merging closely related sequences to remove PCR and sequencing errors. V, D and J gene segments were assigned by aligning CDR3 sequences to IMGT reference sequences. For a sequence to be retained, a match of at least six nucleotides was required to both a V gene segment and a J gene segment. Rearrangements were called productive when the CDR3 lacked stop codons and stayed in frame with V and J; all others were non-productive. CDR3 was defined by IMGT convention, running from the second conserved V-encoded cysteine to the conserved J-encoded phenylalanine. The earlier analysis of roughly 590 of the donors excluded any sequence lacking an unambiguous match to a single V gene segment. In an earlier analysis of 587 of the donors, V segments were called functional above 56.7% productive rearrangements and were called segregating when the between-donor standard deviation exceeded 5%. A statistical classification framework was developed to diagnose cytomegalovirus status using the catalog of TCR beta chain sequences. In a later analysis, V and J genes were assigned by comparing TCR nucleotide sequences against IMGT/GENE-DB human TR gene sequences. In a later analysis, CDR3 sequences and most-parsimonious VDJ recombination scenarios were assigned using the TCRdist pipeline. In a later analysis, each TCR beta chain was defined by its CDR3 amino acid sequence together with its V-gene family, and reads without a unique V-gene family were excluded. In a later analysis, around 600 highly shared, low-generation-probability nucleotide sequences were removed to address suspected cross-contamination and a sequencing artifact. In a later analysis, a clonal expansion index for each public chain was calculated from normalized within-repertoire ranks of inferred template counts. A later analysis computed generation probabilities with a VDJ recombination model fitted to out-of-frame rearrangements, and checked the results against IGoR. In a later analysis, hypergeometric tests were used to score TCR-TCR, TCR-HLA and TCR-CMV co-occurrence, with a repertoire-size bias correction applied to TCR pairs. To estimate false discovery rates, a later analysis permuted the HLA or CMV assignments 20 times. In a later analysis, co-occurring TCRs were grouped with DBSCAN, and TCRdist sequence similarity was added when clustering was performed within HLA-allele-positive subsets. For co-occurrence clustering, repertoires with fewer than 30,000 or more than 120,000 public chains were excluded, along with four to six repertoires with anomalous nucleotide sharing. The table was pulled from immuneACCESS by TCRdb, which kept in-frame rearrangements only. Such tables lose some clones; where checked, under half of the loss comes from unresolved V genes, and the rest has no known cause. The D gene and trimming were derived from the DNA, and the V and J assignments and clone size from that table. This sample lists over 90,000 clones; over 65% were detected once. The ten largest clones capture 2% to 3% of the sample.

The cohort consisted of 650 to 850 healthy bone marrow donors. Cohort members were all nominally healthy when sampled, although unrecorded immune exposures were likely present. The donor tested CMV seronegative and was one of the 352 seronegative cohort members. Every donor gave a peripheral blood sample, and the peripheral blood mononuclear cells from that sample were used for TCR beta sequencing. The Qiagen DNeasy Blood Extraction Kit was used to extract genomic DNA from the blood cell samples. Recombination linked TRBV11-2 to TRBJ2-7, and TRBD1 aligns with 8 junction nucleotides. The sequence derives from a man aged 40-55 years in good health and CMV-seronegative. The specimen was PBMCs. The nucleotide sequence reads as follows: TGTGCCAGCAGCCCGAACGACAGGGGCTACGAGCAGTACTTC. Its translation is CASSPNDRGYEQYF.